This T cell receptor (beta chain) was observed in a study of T cells in Graves' hyperthyroidism and ophthalmopathy. RNA transcripts were the template for amplifying TCR beta CDR3 regions. Initially, a first-round RT-PCR of the TCR CDR3 employed the HTBI primer set. MiXCR was run by TCRdb on the multiplex PCR reads, yielding one entry per CDR3 protein. This sample carries a few hundred thousand distinct CDR3 sequences, roughly 25% of them seen once, and the ten largest clones take around 70%. Each patient was aged 18 to 65 and had newly diagnosed hyperthyroidism of under 2 months' duration. Germline V gene sequence: CDR1 SNHLY, CDR2 FYNNEI. The CDR3 has 15 residues. The V and J ends lost 4 bases and 0 bases, in that order; junction bases with no gene match: 4.

This chain joins TRBV2 and TRBJ2-5; 8 bases map to TRBD1. The sequence was collected from a man aged 50 to 60 with Graves' hyperthyroidism. The specimen sequenced was blood. The CDR3 bases are TGTGCCAGCAGTGGAGGACAGGGTTACCAAGAGACCCAGTACTTC. Its translation: CASSGGQGYQETQYF.